The source of this T cell receptor (beta chain) is a study of blood T cells in healthy people across ages. With 6 bases clipped from V and 6 bases from J, the junction kept 12 bases outside the gene matches. The CDR3 consists of 16 residues. CDR1 SNHLY and CDR2 FYNNEI come from the germline V gene. The donors, aged about 6 to 100, were healthy Caucasians from Russia. Sample-barcoded 5' priming and a J-beta primer mix drove a second PCR of 7 to 11 cycles. TCRdb re-derived calls from the 5' RACE reads in MiXCR, one entry per CDR3 protein. The table shows around 1,500,000 distinct CDR3 sequences, with about 43% occurring only once.

V gene TRBV2 combines with J gene TRBJ2-3; TRBD2 matches 10 bases. The TCR was taken from a young woman in good health. Sequenced: blood. CDR3 amino acids: CASSLRASGGSDTQYF. DNA for the CDR3: TGTGCCAGCAGCCTTCGGGCTAGCGGGGGTTCGGATACGCAGTATTTT. Supplemented by reference TRBV2 and TRBJ2-3, the full variable domain reads EPEVTQTPSHQVTQMGQEVILRCVPISNHLYFYWYRQILGQKVEFLVSFYNNEISEKSEIFDDQFSVERPDGSNFTLKIRSTKLEDSAMYFCASSLRASGGSDTQYFGPGTRLTVL.